The 3 T cell receptor beta chains below come from one sample, sequenced in a study of blood T cell repertoires in COVID-19. Sequenced by immunoSEQ multiplex PCR; TCRdb stores in-frame clones only, minus some. The sample contains tens of thousands of clones, 80% to 90% of which appear only once. Sample: peripheral blood. These receptors originate from a woman in her seventies with acute or convalescent COVID-19.

This chain connects TRBV5-8 to TRBJ1-2; TRBD1 aligns across 9 bases. Looked up from germline, CDR1 is SGHTS and CDR2 is YDEGEE. V was clipped by 5 bases and J by 5 bases; unmatched bases: 4. CDR3 length equals 13 residues. This CDR3 is CASRGQGTYGYTF. CDR3 nucleotide sequence: TGTGCCAGCAGGGGACAGGGAACTTATGGCTACACCTTC.

In its sample, this clone was seen a few times. This chain uses TRBV5-1 with TRBJ1-2, with D unclear. Germline values: CDR1 SGHRS, CDR2 YFSETQ. The germline V and J ends were trimmed by 5 bases and 6 bases, with 11 bases remaining between them. The CDR3 covers 12 residues. For the CDR3, the DNA is TGCGCCAGCAGGGACGGCGGGGATGGCTACACCTTC. It specifies CASRDGGDGYTF.

J is TRBJ2-2 and V is TRBV9, with 7 bases matching TRBD1. From germline, CDR1 is SGDLS and CDR2 YYNGEE. This CDR3 contains 15 residues. J lost 6 bases, V lost 0 bases, and 5 bases had no gene match. Here the CDR3 DNA reads TGTGCCAGCAGCGTAGGGCATAGGGGGCCCGGGGAGCTGTTTTTT. This sequence encodes CASSVGHRGPGELFF.